What follows are 27 T cell receptor beta chains derived from one specimen sequenced in a study of T cell responses to AZD1222 COVID-19 vaccine. Data came from immunoSEQ multiplex PCR; TCRdb stores just in-frame clones and leaves some out. The table includes about 130,000 clones, around 87% detected once. The specimen was peripheral blood, collected on day 0 of AZD1222 vaccination. These receptors all come from an adult in good health.

The chain uses TRBV2 and TRBJ2-7, with no clear D. The V gene's germline CDR1 is SNHLY and CDR2 FYNNEI. The CDR3 spans 13 residues. Trimming took off 6 bases at V and 2 bases at J, with 11 bases between the two ends. Here the CDR3 reads CASRLTETYEQYF. The CDR3 region has the DNA TGTGCCAGCAGACTGACGGAAACCTACGAGCAGTACTTC.

CDR3 region: CASSFQGAGHQETQYF. The DNA of the CDR3 is TGCGCCAGCAGCTTTCAGGGGGCAGGTCACCAAGAGACCCAGTACTTC. The chain is built from TRBV5-1 and TRBJ2-5; 8 bases line up with TRBD1. With 2 bases clipped from V and 0 bases from J, the junction kept 6 bases outside the gene matches. Looked up from germline, CDR1 is SGHRS and CDR2 is YFSETQ. The CDR3 has 16 amino acids. Based on the CDR3 plus reference TRBV5-1 and TRBJ2-5, the full variable domain is KAGVTQTPRYLIKTRGQQVTLSCSPISGHRSVSWYQQTPGQGLQFLFEYFSETQRNKGNFPGRFSGRQFSNSRSEMNVSTLELGDSALYLCASSFQGAGHQETQYFGPGTRLLVL.

This clone was detected only once. The chain is built from TRBV7-9 and TRBJ2-2, with 8 positions matching TRBD2. With 8 bases clipped from V and 4 bases from J, the junction kept 0 bases outside the gene matches. CDR3 size: 12 residues. Germline CDR1 is SEHNR and CDR2 is FQNEAQ (reference sequence). This CDR3 reads CASRGGTGELFF. CDR3 nucleotides: TGTGCCAGCCGGGGGGGCACCGGGGAGCTGTTTTTT.

The V gene is TRBV2, the J gene TRBJ1-3, with a weak D call TRBD1 (5 bases). The CDR3 spans 15 residues. The V and J ends lost 5 bases and 0 bases respectively, with 11 bases between them. CDR1 is SNHLY, CDR2 FYNNEI, per germline. The CDR3 nucleotides are TGTGCCAGCAGTTTGGGACTCGCCTCTGGAAACACCATATATTTT. Its translation: CASSLGLASGNTIYF. Combining the CDR3 with reference TRBV2 and TRBJ1-3 gives the whole variable domain EPEVTQTPSHQVTQMGQEVILRCVPISNHLYFYWYRQILGQKVEFLVSFYNNEISEKSEIFDDQFSVERPDGSNFTLKIRSTKLEDSAMYFCASSLGLASGNTIYFGEGSWLTVV.

The J gene is TRBJ2-7, the V gene TRBV5-3; TRBD1 is a possible D gene (6 bases). TRBV5-3 is an open reading frame, and its role is uncertain. V lost 4 bases and J 3 bases, leaving 17 bases between the germline ends. The CDR3 contains 15 residues. For the CDR3, the DNA is TGTGCCAGAAGCGTACAGGACAGCCAGTACTACGAGCAGTACTTC. Its translation: CARSVQDSQYYEQYF.

The V and J genes are TRBV15 and TRBJ1-1; possible D gene TRBD1, 5 bases. This CDR3 region has 14 residues. Trimming left V 0 bases short and J 5 bases short, with 10 bases between. Germline CDR1 LNHNV, CDR2 YYDKDF (reference sequence). The CDR3, as DNA: TGTGCCACCAGCAGAGATTATCGGGGGACTGAAGCTTTCTTT. It specifies CATSRDYRGTEAFF.

The V and J genes are TRBV6-4 and TRBJ1-6, with D tentatively TRBD1 (6 bases). CDR1 and CDR2 from the germline V gene are MRHNA and SNTAGT. There are 13 residues in the CDR3. Trimming removed 7 bases at V and 8 bases at J, with 12 bases between. CDR3 sequence reads: CASKDRQDSPLHF. The CDR3 DNA reads TGTGCCAGCAAAGACAGACAGGATTCACCCCTCCACTTT.

The CDR3 DNA reads as TGTGCCAGCAGCCTGGACTGGGAAGAGACCCAGTACTTC. It encodes CASSLDWEETQYF. The V call is TRBV6-5, the J call TRBJ2-5, with D possibly TRBD2 on 5 matching bases. Germline assignment: CDR1 MNHEY and CDR2 SVGAGI. Trimming took off 6 bases at V and 3 bases at J, with 11 bases between the two ends. CDR3 length: 13 amino acids.

The J gene is TRBJ2-3, the V gene TRBV6-5, with D maybe TRBD2 (5 bases). The germline V gene has CDR1 MNHEY and CDR2 SVGAGI. Trimming took off 6 bases at V and 1 base at J, with 11 bases between the two ends. The CDR3 is 14 amino acids. CDR3 amino acids: CASSSGAGTDTQYF. The CDR3 DNA sequence: TGTGCCAGCAGCAGCGGCGCCGGCACAGATACGCAGTATTTT.

The chain employs TRBV7-9 and TRBJ2-5; D could derive from TRBD1 or TRBD2 (5 bases each). Germline values: CDR1 SEHNR, CDR2 FQNEAQ (reference sequence). Trimming pared 1 base from V and 4 bases from J, leaving 13 bases between. This CDR3 has 15 residues. For the CDR3, the DNA is TGTGCCAGCAGCTTAGGACGGGGTGGGGGAGAGACCCAGTACTTC. This sequence encodes CASSLGRGGGETQYF.

This clone was detected only a few times. This chain joins TRBV9 and TRBJ1-3, with D unclear. V was clipped by 0 bases and J by 8 bases, with 12 bases between them. Germline V gene sequence: CDR1 SGDLS, CDR2 YYNGEE. This CDR3 is 14 amino acids long. CDR3 sequence: CASSVATTLDTIYF. The CDR3 coding sequence is TGTGCCAGCAGCGTAGCCACCACTCTCGACACCATATATTTT.

This clone was counted a single time. V gene TRBV19 combines with J gene TRBJ2-5, with 10 bases lining up with TRBD1. In germline, CDR1 is LNHDA, CDR2 SQIVND (reference sequence). This CDR3 contains 15 residues. Losses at the gene ends were 7 bases for V and 2 bases for J; bases not matched to a gene: 7. The CDR3 sequence is CASTRGTGVQETQYF. In DNA form, the CDR3 reads TGTGCCAGTACCCGTGGGACAGGGGTTCAAGAGACCCAGTACTTC.

This clone was seen a single time. The chain is built from TRBV7-3 and TRBJ2-5; D may be TRBD2 (6 bases). Trimming removed 5 bases from V and 5 bases from J, with 21 bases in between. The CDR3 covers 16 residues. The V gene's germline CDR1 is SGHTA and CDR2 FQGTGA. The CDR3 DNA follows: TGTGCCAGCAGCCCGGGGCGGGGACGGGGCTCGGAGACCCAGTACTTC. Amino acid sequence: CASSPGRGRGSETQYF.

J is TRBJ2-7 and V is TRBV28, with 8 bases identical to TRBD2. Trimming removed 5 bases from V and 0 bases from J; junction bases left unmatched: 6. The CDR3 totals 15 residues. CDR1 MDHEN and CDR2 SYDVKM come from the germline V gene. The CDR3: CASSPGGESSYEQYF. The CDR3 DNA sequence: TGTGCCAGCAGTCCCGGGGGGGAGTCCTCCTACGAGCAGTACTTC.

The chain employs TRBV27 and TRBJ1-2, with 8 nucleotides matching TRBD1. Germline values: CDR1 MNHEY, CDR2 SMNVEV (reference sequence). The CDR3 spans 15 residues. V shed 2 bases and J 8 bases; nucleotides not matched to a gene: 10. CDR3 in DNA: TGTGCCAGCAGTTTAGCCAGGGGGCCCCCAGGGGGCTACACCTTC. The encoded protein is CASSLARGPPGGYTF.

The chain combines TRBV7-5 with TRBJ2-5; the table gives TRBD1 as D, unverified against the DNA. TRBV7-5 is termed a pseudogene. The CDR3 covers 16 residues. This chain's CDR3 is CVRSWATGGAEETQYF. DNA for the CDR3: TGTGTCAGAAGCTGGGCCACAGGGGGCGCGGAAGAGACCCAGTACTTC.

In regard to this clone: Other DNA variants within this sample encode the same CDR3. This rearrangement joins TRBV28 to TRBJ1-2; D is undetermined. The CDR3 covers 11 residues. The germline V gene encodes CDR1 MDHEN and CDR2 SYDVKM. Between the trimmed V and J ends, which lost 6 bases and 1 base, there was a span of 3 bases. The CDR3 loop reads CASSLNYGYTF. As DNA, the CDR3 is TGTGCCAGCAGCCTTAACTATGGCTACACCTTC.

The chain employs TRBV7-2 and TRBJ1-5; tentatively, D is TRBD1 (5 bases). V was pared by 6 bases and J by 3 bases, with 9 bases between. The CDR3 covers 13 residues. Germline-derived CDR1 and CDR2 are SGHTA and FQGNSA. The CDR3 DNA is TGTGCCAGCAGGCTGGACAACAATCAGCCCCAGCATTTT. Encoded protein: CASRLDNNQPQHF.

The rearrangement uses TRBV9 and TRBJ2-2, with a tentative D call TRBD2 (5 bases). The CDR3 is 14 amino acids. Per germline, CDR1 SGDLS and CDR2 YYNGEE. Trimming removed 4 bases from V and 4 bases from J, with 11 bases in between. The chain's CDR3 is CASSPRESTGELFF. CDR3 nucleotide sequence: TGTGCCAGCAGCCCCCGGGAATCCACCGGGGAGCTGTTTTTT.

The rearrangement uses TRBV5-1 and TRBJ2-3, with 9 bases matching TRBD2. The trim removed 1 base at V and 0 bases at J, leaving 0 bases unmatched. Germline V gives CDR1 SGHRS, CDR2 YFSETQ. The CDR3 loop spans 15 amino acids. The CDR3 sequence: CASSLTSGSTDTQYF. CDR3 DNA sequence: TGCGCCAGCAGCTTGACTAGCGGGAGCACAGATACGCAGTATTTT.

J is TRBJ1-2 and V is TRBV30, with D maybe TRBD1 (5 bases). There are 16 residues in the CDR3. Deletions cut 1 base from V and 5 bases from J, with 20 bases between. Germline V gene data show CDR1 as GTSNPN and CDR2 as SVGIG (reference sequence). Written as DNA, the CDR3 is TGTGCCTGGAGTGATCTCGGGACCCTCGGTGGGTATGGCTACACCTTC. Translation: CAWSDLGTLGGYGYTF.

This chain links TRBV5-1 with TRBJ1-1, with D perhaps TRBD1 (5 bases). Per germline, CDR1 SGHRS and CDR2 YFSETQ. The CDR3 is made up of 14 amino acids. Trimming pared 0 bases from V and 8 bases from J, leaving 14 bases between. The CDR3 nucleotides read TGCGCCAGCAGCTTGGGGGTAGAAGGGGTAGAAGCTTTCTTT. Translated: CASSLGVEGVEAFF. The whole variable domain, remainder taken from reference TRBV5-1 and TRBJ1-1, is KAGVTQTPRYLIKTRGQQVTLSCSPISGHRSVSWYQQTPGQGLQFLFEYFSETQRNKGNFPGRFSGRQFSNSRSEMNVSTLELGDSALYLCASSLGVEGVEAFFGQGTRLTVV.

CDR3 nucleotide sequence: TGTGCCAGCAGCGGGCCCGGGACAGGGGATGAAAAACTGTTTTTT. This codes for CASSGPGTGDEKLFF. J is TRBJ1-4 and V is TRBV5-4; 10 bases align to TRBD1. CDR1 and CDR2 (germline): SGHNT, YYREEE (reference sequence). The J segment lost 6 bases and the V segment lost 4 bases, leaving 6 bases of the junction unmatched. The CDR3 has 15 residues.

The chain has TRBV5-6 and TRBJ2-7; weak D call: TRBD2 (6 bases). The CDR3 runs to 17 residues. Germline CDR1 SGHDT, CDR2 YYEEEE. Deletions cut 4 bases from V and 3 bases from J, with 23 bases between. The CDR3 sequence is CASSRTLRGGANYEQYF. CDR3 nucleotide sequence: TGTGCCAGCAGCCGGACCCTGCGGGGCGGGGCCAACTACGAGCAGTACTTC. Variable domain in full (rest from reference TRBV5-6 and TRBJ2-7): DAGVTQSPTHLIKTRGQQVTLRCSPKSGHDTVSWYQQALGQGPQFIFQYYEEEERQRGNFPDRFSGHQFPNYSSELNVNALLLGDSALYLCASSRTLRGGANYEQYFGPGTRLTVT.

The chain combines TRBV28 with TRBJ1-6, with TRBD1 as a possible D gene (6 bases). This CDR3 spans 14 amino acids. Trimming removed 11 bases from V and 3 bases from J, with 14 bases in between. From germline, CDR1 is MDHEN and CDR2 SYDVKM. Written as DNA, the CDR3 is TGTGCCGGAAAGAGGGACAACTATAATTCACCCCTCCACTTT. It specifies CAGKRDNYNSPLHF.

The gene calls are TRBV19 and TRBJ2-3; possibly TRBD2 for D (5 bases). Germline V lookup: CDR1 LNHDA, CDR2 SQIVND (reference sequence). V was cut by 3 bases and J by 2 bases, with 9 bases left in between. The CDR3 totals 14 residues. The CDR3 protein is CASSIDYNTDTQYF. Here the CDR3 DNA reads TGTGCCAGTAGTATCGACTACAACACAGATACGCAGTATTTT.

The genes are TRBV3-1 (or the pseudogene TRBV3-2) and TRBJ1-2, with D perhaps TRBD1 (5 bases). V lost 1 base and J 3 bases, leaving 12 bases between the germline ends. This CDR3 region has 15 residues. In germline, CDR1 is LGHDT, CDR2 YNNKEL (reference sequence). The CDR3 loop is CASSQGGRSDYGYTF. The CDR3 nucleotides read TGTGCCAGCAGCCAAGGGGGGAGGAGCGACTATGGCTACACCTTC.